This T cell receptor beta chain appears in the sequencing data of a study of blood T cell repertoires in COVID-19. Libraries were prepared by immunoSEQ multiplex PCR; TCRdb keeps only in-frame clonotypes and omits some of them. This repertoire shows a few hundred thousand clones, almost 90% found once; its top ten account for about 1.7%. The CDR3 spans 16 residues. J was trimmed by 6 bases and V by 5 bases; bases with no gene match: 13. Germline CDR1 reads LGHNA; CDR2 reads YNFKEQ. The specimen was PBMCs or T cells enriched from blood (not recorded which). The rearrangement joins TRBV4-2 to TRBJ1-5, with TRBD1 identical over 7 bases. This sequence originates from a woman aged 18-35 years with acute COVID-19. CDR3 coding DNA: TGTGCCAGCAGCGCCCGGGACAGAGTAGGTGTTCAGCCCCAGCATTTT. This gives the protein CASSARDRVGVQPQHF.